These T cell receptor beta chains were read from a single sample in a study of glioma-infiltrating T cells. From the multiplex PCR reads, TCRdb called clonotypes with MiXCR, one entry per CDR3 protein. The table lists some 100,000 distinct CDR3 sequences, under 30% of them singletons. What was sequenced was glioma tissue, nonneoplastic brain tissue, or PBMCs (not recorded which). The origin of the receptors is a human donor with low-grade glioma or glioblastoma, undergoing nonglioma brain surgery, or in good health (not recorded which). CDR3s include the opening cysteine and the closing phenylalanine or tryptophan. D genes are given only for firm matches. Clone size is given for some rows only: seen once, a few or many times, or a class if the clone is expanded.

clone_size: many; v_call: TRBV6-5; d_call: .; j_call: TRBJ2-7; cdr3_length: 15; cdr3_nt: TGTGCCAGCAGTTACAATATACTAGGCTCCTACGAGCAGTACTTC; cdr3_aa: CASSYNILGSYEQYF
clone_size: many; v_call: TRBV5-1; d_call: TRBD2; j_call: TRBJ2-5; cdr3_length: 16; cdr3_nt: TGCGCCAGCAGCTTGGCCGACCCGGGAGGCCAAGAGACCCAGTACTTC; cdr3_aa: CASSLADPGGQETQYF
clone_size: .; v_call: TRBV4-1; d_call: .; j_call: TRBJ2-7; cdr3_length: 16; cdr3_nt: TGCGCCAGCAGCCAAGATCTGACAGGCCGCCGGTACGAGCAGTACTTC; cdr3_aa: CASSQDLTGRRYEQYF
clone_size: many; v_call: TRBV19; d_call: .; j_call: TRBJ2-2; cdr3_length: 14; cdr3_nt: TGTGCCAGTAGTATTGGTACGAACACCGGGGAGCTGTTTTTT; cdr3_aa: CASSIGTNTGELFF
clone_size: many; v_call: TRBV28; d_call: .; j_call: TRBJ2-6; cdr3_length: 17; cdr3_nt: TGTGCCAGCAGTGCTCCGGGACGGGACTCTGGGGCCAACGTCCTGACTTTC; cdr3_aa: CASSAPGRDSGANVLTF
clone_size: many; v_call: TRBV7-6; d_call: TRBD1; j_call: TRBJ1-1; cdr3_length: 19; cdr3_nt: TGTGCCAGCAGTTACACCCCGGGACAGTATCCCCCTAAGGACACTGAAGCTTTCTTT; cdr3_aa: CASSYTPGQYPPKDTEAFF
clone_size: many; v_call: TRBV20-1; d_call: .; j_call: TRBJ2-7; cdr3_length: 12; cdr3_nt: TGCAGTGCTCCTCACGAAAGATACGAGCAGTACTTC; cdr3_aa: CSAPHERYEQYF
clone_size: many; v_call: TRBV7-8; d_call: .; j_call: TRBJ2-3; cdr3_length: 11; cdr3_nt: TGTGCCAGCAGCTTAACAGATACGCAGTATTTT; cdr3_aa: CASSLTDTQYF
clone_size: many; v_call: TRBV7-2; d_call: .; j_call: TRBJ2-1; cdr3_length: 14; cdr3_nt: TGTGCCAGCAGCTTAGGGACAATCGGCAATGAGCAGTTCTTC; cdr3_aa: CASSLGTIGNEQFF
clone_size: many; v_call: TRBV7-2; d_call: .; j_call: TRBJ1-5; cdr3_length: 14; cdr3_nt: TGTGCCAGCAGCTTCCCGGGACGCAATCAGCCCCAGCATTTT; cdr3_aa: CASSFPGRNQPQHF
clone_size: many; v_call: TRBV6-2/TRBV6-3; d_call: .; j_call: TRBJ1-1; cdr3_length: 16; cdr3_nt: TGTGCCAGCAACCGACGGGCCAGTCGATTGAACACTGAAGCTTTCTTT; cdr3_aa: CASNRRASRLNTEAFF
clone_size: many; v_call: TRBV24-1; d_call: .; j_call: TRBJ2-1; cdr3_length: 15; cdr3_nt: TGTGCCACCAGTGGAGGCGGAAGCTCCTACAATGAGCAGTTCTTC; cdr3_aa: CATSGGGSSYNEQFF
clone_size: many; v_call: TRBV20-1; d_call: .; j_call: TRBJ2-3; cdr3_length: 16; cdr3_nt: TGCAGTGCTGCCGGTGGGGCGGGGGCTAGCACAGATACGCAGTATTTT; cdr3_aa: CSAAGGAGASTDTQYF
clone_size: few; v_call: TRBV5-1; d_call: .; j_call: TRBJ2-7; cdr3_length: 14; cdr3_nt: TGCGCCAGCAGCTTGGGGACAGCATCCTACGAGCAGTACTTC; cdr3_aa: CASSLGTASYEQYF
clone_size: many; v_call: TRBV2; d_call: .; j_call: TRBJ1-2; cdr3_length: 16; cdr3_nt: TGTGCCATCTCCCTACCCGATTTCGAACCCAACTATGGCTACACCTTC; cdr3_aa: CAISLPDFEPNYGYTF
clone_size: many; v_call: TRBV27; d_call: .; j_call: TRBJ2-2; cdr3_length: 14; cdr3_nt: TGTGCCAGCAGTCTCGACACGAACACCGGGGAGCTGTTTTTT; cdr3_aa: CASSLDTNTGELFF
clone_size: many; v_call: TRBV20-1; d_call: .; j_call: TRBJ1-5; cdr3_length: 13; cdr3_nt: TGCAGTGCTAGAGCGACGAGCAATCAGCCCCAGCATTTT; cdr3_aa: CSARATSNQPQHF
clone_size: many; v_call: TRBV3-1; d_call: .; j_call: TRBJ1-1; cdr3_length: 14; cdr3_nt: TGTGCCAGCAGCCCCAGGGAGGTGAACACTGAAGCTTTCTTT; cdr3_aa: CASSPREVNTEAFF
clone_size: many; v_call: TRBV6-1; d_call: .; j_call: TRBJ2-2; cdr3_length: 13; cdr3_nt: TGTGCCAGCACCAGACAGGACACCGGGGAGCTGTTTTTT; cdr3_aa: CASTRQDTGELFF
clone_size: many; v_call: TRBV20-1; d_call: .; j_call: TRBJ1-2; cdr3_length: 14; cdr3_nt: TGCAGTGCTAGAGATCCCGTACAGGGCGAAAGCTACACCTTC; cdr3_aa: CSARDPVQGESYTF
clone_size: few; v_call: TRBV19; d_call: TRBD1; j_call: TRBJ2-2; cdr3_length: 15; cdr3_nt: TGTGCCAGTAGTCCGGGACAGGGACCCACCGGGGAGCTGTTTTTT; cdr3_aa: CASSPGQGPTGELFF
clone_size: .; v_call: TRBV6-2/TRBV6-3; d_call: .; j_call: TRBJ2-1; cdr3_length: 15; cdr3_nt: TGTGCCGGCAGTTACTACGGGACCCCCTCTGATGAGCAGTTCTTC; cdr3_aa: CAGSYYGTPSDEQFF
clone_size: many; v_call: TRBV27; d_call: .; j_call: TRBJ1-2; cdr3_length: 15; cdr3_nt: TGTGCCAGCGGTTTTGCCGGGGCTTCATATAATGGCTACACCTTC; cdr3_aa: CASGFAGASYNGYTF
clone_size: many; v_call: TRBV7-9; d_call: .; j_call: TRBJ2-1; cdr3_length: 13; cdr3_nt: TGTGCCAGCAGCCCCCAAGGCAACAATGAGCAGTTCTTC; cdr3_aa: CASSPQGNNEQFF
clone_size: many; v_call: TRBV10-2; d_call: TRBD2; j_call: TRBJ2-1; cdr3_length: 14; cdr3_nt: TGCGCCAGCAGTGACCCTGGGGGAGGGAATGAGCAGTTCTTC; cdr3_aa: CASSDPGGGNEQFF
clone_size: many; v_call: TRBV28; d_call: .; j_call: TRBJ2-7; cdr3_length: 14; cdr3_nt: TGTGCCAGCAGTTCGGACAGTCTACGCTACGAGCAGTACTTC; cdr3_aa: CASSSDSLRYEQYF
clone_size: .; v_call: TRBV6-1; d_call: .; j_call: TRBJ2-3; cdr3_length: 12; cdr3_nt: TGTGCCAGCAGTGATTGGAGGGATACGCAGTATTTT; cdr3_aa: CASSDWRDTQYF
clone_size: many; v_call: TRBV4-1; d_call: .; j_call: TRBJ1-1; cdr3_length: 15; cdr3_nt: TGCGCCAGCAGCCAAGAGGGATCATTTTACACTGAAGCTTTCTTT; cdr3_aa: CASSQEGSFYTEAFF
clone_size: .; v_call: TRBV4-1; d_call: .; j_call: TRBJ1-1; cdr3_length: 14; cdr3_nt: TGCGCCAGCAGGCTTATGGATCCTAACACTGAAGCTTTCTTT; cdr3_aa: CASRLMDPNTEAFF
clone_size: many; v_call: TRBV20-1; d_call: .; j_call: TRBJ2-7; cdr3_length: 11; cdr3_nt: TGCAGTGCCCTGGACGTCTACGAGCAGTACTTC; cdr3_aa: CSALDVYEQYF
clone_size: many; v_call: TRBV20-1; d_call: .; j_call: TRBJ1-1; cdr3_length: 12; cdr3_nt: TGCAGTGCTAAAACCGACAGCCTTAAAGCTTTCTTT; cdr3_aa: CSAKTDSLKAFF
clone_size: many; v_call: TRBV29-1; d_call: .; j_call: TRBJ1-2; cdr3_length: 8; cdr3_nt: TGCAGCGTTGGCAGCCACACCTTC; cdr3_aa: CSVGSHTF
clone_size: many; v_call: TRBV20-1; d_call: .; j_call: TRBJ2-3; cdr3_length: 14; cdr3_nt: TGCAGTGCTAGTGGGGCCTTACCCACAGATACGCAGTATTTT; cdr3_aa: CSASGALPTDTQYF
clone_size: many; v_call: TRBV6-1; d_call: TRBD2; j_call: TRBJ2-1; cdr3_length: 15; cdr3_nt: TGTGCCAGCTCGAACCCGGGACTACCCTACAATGAGCAGTTCTTC; cdr3_aa: CASSNPGLPYNEQFF
clone_size: .; v_call: TRBV29-1; d_call: .; j_call: TRBJ2-1; cdr3_length: 11; cdr3_nt: TGCAGCGTCCCCAGCCTTAATGAGCAGTTCTTC; cdr3_aa: CSVPSLNEQFF
clone_size: many; v_call: TRBV2; d_call: .; j_call: TRBJ2-1; cdr3_length: 15; cdr3_nt: TGTGCCAGCAGGACCAGGCTCGACTCCTACAATGAGCAGTTCTTC; cdr3_aa: CASRTRLDSYNEQFF
clone_size: many; v_call: TRBV6-1; d_call: .; j_call: TRBJ2-7; cdr3_length: 11; cdr3_nt: TGTGCCAGCAGTGGGGGCTACGAGCAGTACTTC; cdr3_aa: CASSGGYEQYF
clone_size: many; v_call: TRBV2; d_call: TRBD1; j_call: TRBJ2-7; cdr3_length: 15; cdr3_nt: TGTGCCAGCAGTTCCCCCGGGACAGGGGGTTACGAGCAGTACTTC; cdr3_aa: CASSSPGTGGYEQYF
clone_size: many; v_call: TRBV7-2; d_call: .; j_call: TRBJ1-2; cdr3_length: 13; cdr3_nt: TGTGCCAGCAGCTTCGACGGAACCTATGGCTACACCTTC; cdr3_aa: CASSFDGTYGYTF
clone_size: .; v_call: TRBV11-2; d_call: TRBD2; j_call: TRBJ2-1; cdr3_length: 14; cdr3_nt: TGTGCCAGCAGCCGCGAGAGGACTAGCAATGAGCAGTTCTTC; cdr3_aa: CASSRERTSNEQFF
clone_size: many; v_call: TRBV6-1; d_call: TRBD1; j_call: TRBJ2-1; cdr3_length: 15; cdr3_nt: TGTGCCAGCAGTCGGGACAGGGGCCCCTACAATGAGCAGTTCTTC; cdr3_aa: CASSRDRGPYNEQFF
clone_size: .; v_call: TRBV2; d_call: .; j_call: TRBJ2-1; cdr3_length: 15; cdr3_nt: TGTGCCAGCAGGGGACTTGGGGGCTCCTACAATGAGCAGTTCTTC; cdr3_aa: CASRGLGGSYNEQFF
clone_size: .; v_call: TRBV19; d_call: .; j_call: TRBJ2-4; cdr3_length: 15; cdr3_nt: TGTGCCAGTACCAGCGGAGGGGTAGCCAAAAACATTCAGTACTTC; cdr3_aa: CASTSGGVAKNIQYF
clone_size: .; v_call: TRBV6-5; d_call: .; j_call: TRBJ2-3; cdr3_length: 16; cdr3_nt: TGTGCCAACAGGAATCCCCGGGAGACCTGTACAGATACGCAGTATTTT; cdr3_aa: CANRNPRETCTDTQYF
clone_size: .; v_call: TRBV6-1; d_call: .; j_call: TRBJ2-1; cdr3_length: 16; cdr3_nt: TGTGCCAGCAACGACGTCGGGGAAGGGAGATACAATGGGCAGTTCTTC; cdr3_aa: CASNDVGEGRYNGQFF
clone_size: many; v_call: TRBV7-2; d_call: .; j_call: TRBJ2-1; cdr3_length: 15; cdr3_nt: TGTGCCAGCAGCTTAGGTCAGGGATCGTACAATGAGCAGTTCTTC; cdr3_aa: CASSLGQGSYNEQFF
clone_size: many; v_call: TRBV4-2; d_call: TRBD1; j_call: TRBJ2-7; cdr3_length: 15; cdr3_nt: TGTGCCAGCAGCCCACAACCGGGACAGGGAGGCGAGCAGTACTTC; cdr3_aa: CASSPQPGQGGEQYF
clone_size: many; v_call: TRBV25-1; d_call: .; j_call: TRBJ2-7; cdr3_length: 12; cdr3_nt: TGTGCCAGCACCCCCCCCGCGGGTGAGCAGTACTTC; cdr3_aa: CASTPPAGEQYF
clone_size: few; v_call: TRBV19; d_call: TRBD1; j_call: TRBJ1-2; cdr3_length: 14; cdr3_nt: TGTGCCAGTAGTTGGGACAGTCGTAACTATGGCTACACCTTC; cdr3_aa: CASSWDSRNYGYTF
clone_size: many; v_call: TRBV18; d_call: .; j_call: TRBJ2-5; cdr3_length: 12; cdr3_nt: TGTGCCAGCTCACCGTCGGTAGAGACCCAGTACTTC; cdr3_aa: CASSPSVETQYF
clone_size: many; v_call: TRBV18; d_call: .; j_call: TRBJ1-1; cdr3_length: 14; cdr3_nt: TGTGCCAGCTCACCACAGGTTTCGGGCACTGAAGCTTTCTTT; cdr3_aa: CASSPQVSGTEAFF
clone_size: .; v_call: TRBV4-1; d_call: TRBD2; j_call: TRBJ2-1; cdr3_length: 16; cdr3_nt: TGCGCCAGCAGCCAAGATCGGGATAGCGGGGGCAATGAGCAGTTCTTC; cdr3_aa: CASSQDRDSGGNEQFF
clone_size: many; v_call: TRBV29-1; d_call: TRBD1; j_call: TRBJ2-3; cdr3_length: 12; cdr3_nt: TGCAGCGTTGAGGAAGCAGGGGGTACGCAGTATTTT; cdr3_aa: CSVEEAGGTQYF
clone_size: .; v_call: TRBV3-1; d_call: .; j_call: TRBJ2-3; cdr3_length: 15; cdr3_nt: TGTGCCAGCAGCCATCAGAAGGCAAGCACAGATACGCAGTATTTT; cdr3_aa: CASSHQKASTDTQYF
clone_size: .; v_call: TRBV29-1; d_call: .; j_call: TRBJ2-5; cdr3_length: 13; cdr3_nt: TGCAGCGTTGACTGGGACATCCAAGAGACCCAGTACTTC; cdr3_aa: CSVDWDIQETQYF
clone_size: many; v_call: TRBV4-3; d_call: .; j_call: TRBJ1-5; cdr3_length: 15; cdr3_nt: TGCGCCAGCAGCCAATCACAGGGAAGCAATCAGCCCCAGCATTTT; cdr3_aa: CASSQSQGSNQPQHF
clone_size: many; v_call: TRBV7-9; d_call: TRBD1; j_call: TRBJ1-5; cdr3_length: 15; cdr3_nt: TGTGCCAGCAGCTCAACGGACAGGGATGGTCAGCCCCAGCATTTT; cdr3_aa: CASSSTDRDGQPQHF
clone_size: few; v_call: TRBV6-1; d_call: .; j_call: TRBJ2-1; cdr3_length: 16; cdr3_nt: TGTGCCAGCAGTTCTAGCCGATCTGGGGCCTACAATGAGCAGTTCTTC; cdr3_aa: CASSSSRSGAYNEQFF
clone_size: many; v_call: TRBV5-1; d_call: TRBD1; j_call: TRBJ1-1; cdr3_length: 15; cdr3_nt: TGCGCCAGCAGCCCTACTGTAGGGGACAGGGGTGAAGCTTTCTTT; cdr3_aa: CASSPTVGDRGEAFF